A single sample is the source of the 8 T cell receptor beta chains below, sequenced in a study of shared clonotypes between healthy human individuals. TCRdb's table, derived via immunoSEQ multiplex PCR, lists solely in-frame clones and lacks some. The data show under 2,500,000 clones, more than 90% seen once. Sequenced sample: naive CD4+ T cells sorted from blood. Documented subset: CD45RA+ positively selected. The source of these receptors is a man younger than 35 in good health.

The chain couples TRBV14 to TRBJ1-1; D possibly corresponds to TRBD1 (5 bases). The germline V and J ends were trimmed by 4 bases and 10 bases, with 10 bases remaining between them. Germline V gene sequence: CDR1 SGHDN, CDR2 FVKESK. The CDR3 is 11 residues long. The CDR3 protein is CASSPGGGAFF. CDR3 bases: TGTGCCAGCAGCCCCGGGGGGGGAGCTTTCTTT.

This clone was seen once. The chain recombines TRBV7-2 with TRBJ1-3; tentative D call: TRBD1 (6 bases). CDR1 SGHTA and CDR2 FQGNSA come from the germline V gene. There are 13 residues in the CDR3. V shed 7 bases and J shed 8 bases, with 15 bases lying between them. The CDR3 reads CASTFGGADTIYF. In DNA form, the CDR3 reads TGTGCCAGCACCTTCGGGGGGGCTGACACCATATATTTT.

This CDR3 reads CASGPGAKTGESYEQYF. The CDR3 coding sequence is TGTGCTAGTGGTCCTGGGGCGAAGACAGGGGAGAGCTACGAGCAGTACTTC. The chain combines TRBV12-5 with TRBJ2-7, with 8 positions matching TRBD1. The CDR3 extends over 17 amino acids. Germline V gene data show CDR1 as LGHNT and CDR2 as FRNRAP. The ends lost 5 bases at V and 3 bases at J; junction bases unmatched: 15.

This chain links TRBV9 with TRBJ1-1; unclear D gene. CDR1 and CDR2 (germline): SGDLS, YYNGEE. This CDR3 region has 12 residues. The V gene lost 3 bases and the J gene lost 11 bases, with 14 bases spanning the gap. Written as DNA, the CDR3 is TGTGCCAGCAGCGGAGAGGGTCCGGGGGCTTTCTTT. This sequence encodes CASSGEGPGAFF.

The chain carries TRBV19 and TRBJ2-5, with 7 bases fitting TRBD1. Trimming cost V 5 bases and J 4 bases; bases outside gene matches: 10. Germline loops: CDR1 LNHDA, CDR2 SQIVND (reference sequence). The CDR3 runs to 15 residues. CDR3 DNA sequence: TGTGCCAGTAGTGCCCGGACAGGAGATTTAGAGACCCAGTACTTC. Encoded protein: CASSARTGDLETQYF.

V and J are TRBV30 and TRBJ2-5, with TRBD1 matching 9 bases. The V segment lost 3 bases and the J segment 4 bases; nucleotides outside the gene matches: 3. The CDR3 is 13 amino acids. CDR1 is GTSNPN and CDR2 is SVGIG in the germline V gene (reference sequence). CDR3 DNA sequence: TGTGCCTGGAGGACAGGGGGTACAGAGACCCAGTACTTC. This translates into CAWRTGGTETQYF.

The chain has TRBV5-1 and TRBJ1-5; 8 bases are shared with TRBD1. CDR3 length: 16 residues. From germline, CDR1 is SGHRS and CDR2 YFSETQ. V trimming: 3 bases; J trimming: 4 bases; junction bases outside the gene matches: 9. CDR3 sequence (DNA): TGCGCCAGCAGCTACGATGGACAGGGAGAAAATCAGCCCCAGCATTTT. Translation gives CASSYDGQGENQPQHF.

V is TRBV18 and J is TRBJ1-2; D is unclear. This CDR3 is built from 15 residues. Trimming pared 8 bases from V and 4 bases from J, leaving 20 bases between. Germline assignment: CDR1 KGHSH and CDR2 LQKENI. Here the CDR3 reads CASHKGNNGVYGYTF. As DNA, the CDR3 is TGTGCCAGCCACAAGGGAAACAATGGAGTCTATGGCTACACCTTC.